The present T cell receptor (beta chain) was sequenced within a study of T cell responses to AZD1222 COVID-19 vaccine. Whole-study results and caveats: Baseline serology detected seropositivity in only six AZD1222 recipients.

The data were produced by immunoSEQ multiplex PCR, yet TCRdb's version contains in-frame clones alone and is incomplete. The sample holds more than 90,000 clones, less than 85% seen once. Germline-derived CDR1 and CDR2 are LGHNA and YNFKEQ. The CDR3 totals 14 residues. J was trimmed by 4 bases and V by 0 bases; bases with no gene match: 3. This clone was counted only a few times. Its antigen is unidentified. This receptor was obtained from an adult who received the AZD1222 COVID-19 vaccine. The sequencing used peripheral blood, collected 28 days after the second AZD1222 dose. The J gene is TRBJ2-7, the V gene TRBV4-2; 7 bases match TRBD1. The CDR3 spells CASSQDDRAYEQYF. In DNA form, the CDR3 reads TGTGCCAGCAGCCAAGATGACAGGGCGTACGAGCAGTACTTC.